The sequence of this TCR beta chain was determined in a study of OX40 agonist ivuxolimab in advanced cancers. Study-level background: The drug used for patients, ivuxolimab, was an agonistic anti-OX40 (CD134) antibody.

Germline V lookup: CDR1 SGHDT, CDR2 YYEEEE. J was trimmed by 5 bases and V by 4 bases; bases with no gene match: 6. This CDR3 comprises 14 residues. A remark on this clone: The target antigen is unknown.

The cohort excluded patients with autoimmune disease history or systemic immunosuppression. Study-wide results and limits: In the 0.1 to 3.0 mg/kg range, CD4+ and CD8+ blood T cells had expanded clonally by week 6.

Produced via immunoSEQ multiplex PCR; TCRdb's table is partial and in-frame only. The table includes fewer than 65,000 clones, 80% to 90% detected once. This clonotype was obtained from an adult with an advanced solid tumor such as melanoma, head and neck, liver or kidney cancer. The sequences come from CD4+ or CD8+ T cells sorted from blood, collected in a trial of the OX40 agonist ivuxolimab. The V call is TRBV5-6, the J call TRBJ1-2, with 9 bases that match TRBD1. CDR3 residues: CASSQLDRGYGYTF. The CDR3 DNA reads TGTGCCAGCAGCCAACTCGACAGGGGGTATGGCTACACCTTC.